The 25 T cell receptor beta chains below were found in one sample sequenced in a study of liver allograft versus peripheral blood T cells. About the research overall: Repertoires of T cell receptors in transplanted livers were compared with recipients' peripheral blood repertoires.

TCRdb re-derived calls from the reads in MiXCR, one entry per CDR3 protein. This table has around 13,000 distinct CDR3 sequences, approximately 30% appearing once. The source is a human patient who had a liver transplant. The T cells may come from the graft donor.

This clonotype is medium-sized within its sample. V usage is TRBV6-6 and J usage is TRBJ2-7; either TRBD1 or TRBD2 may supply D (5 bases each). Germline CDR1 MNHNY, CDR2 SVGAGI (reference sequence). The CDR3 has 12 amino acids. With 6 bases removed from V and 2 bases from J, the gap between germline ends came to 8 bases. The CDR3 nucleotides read TGTGCCAGCAGGGGGGTAACCTACGAGCAGTACTTC. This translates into CASRGVTYEQYF.

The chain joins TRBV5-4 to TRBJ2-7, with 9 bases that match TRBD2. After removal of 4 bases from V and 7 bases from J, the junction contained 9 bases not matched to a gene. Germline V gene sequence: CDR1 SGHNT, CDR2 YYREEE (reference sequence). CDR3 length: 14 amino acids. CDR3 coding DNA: TGTGCCAGCAGCGCGGAACTAGCGGGCGGAGAGCAGTACTTC. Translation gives CASSAELAGGEQYF.

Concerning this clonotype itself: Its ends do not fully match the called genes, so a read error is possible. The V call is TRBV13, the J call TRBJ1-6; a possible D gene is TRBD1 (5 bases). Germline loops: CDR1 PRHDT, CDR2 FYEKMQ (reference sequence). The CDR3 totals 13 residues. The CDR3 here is CVSAGGFGSPLHF. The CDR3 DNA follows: TGTGTCAGCGCCGGGGGGTTTGGTTCACCCCTCCACTTT.

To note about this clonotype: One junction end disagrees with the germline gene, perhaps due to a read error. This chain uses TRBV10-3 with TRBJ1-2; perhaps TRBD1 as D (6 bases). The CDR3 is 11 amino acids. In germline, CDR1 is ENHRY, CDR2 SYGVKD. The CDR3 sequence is CAISGGGLSRF. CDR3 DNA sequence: TGTGCCATCAGTGGGGGGGGCCTGAGTCGGTTC.

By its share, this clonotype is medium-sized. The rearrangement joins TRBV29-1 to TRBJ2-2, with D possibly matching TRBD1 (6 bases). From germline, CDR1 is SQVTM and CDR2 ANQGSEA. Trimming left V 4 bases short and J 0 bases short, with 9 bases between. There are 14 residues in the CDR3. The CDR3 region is CSVARTANTGELFF. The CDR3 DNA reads TGCAGCGTTGCAAGGACAGCGAACACCGGGGAGCTGTTTTTT.

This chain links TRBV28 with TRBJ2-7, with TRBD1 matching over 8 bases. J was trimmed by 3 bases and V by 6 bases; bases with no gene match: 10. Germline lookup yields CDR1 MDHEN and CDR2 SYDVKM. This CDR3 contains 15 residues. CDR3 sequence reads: CASRHGQGPFYEQYF. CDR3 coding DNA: TGTGCCAGCAGACATGGACAGGGCCCCTTCTACGAGCAGTACTTC.

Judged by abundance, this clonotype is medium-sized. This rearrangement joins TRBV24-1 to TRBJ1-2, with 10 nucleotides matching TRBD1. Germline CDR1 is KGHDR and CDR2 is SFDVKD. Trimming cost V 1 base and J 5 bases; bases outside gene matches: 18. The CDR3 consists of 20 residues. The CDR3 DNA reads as TGTGCCACCAGTGATTTCAAGGTCCGGGCCGGGGGACAGGGGATTTATGGCTACACCTTC. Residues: CATSDFKVRAGGQGIYGYTF.

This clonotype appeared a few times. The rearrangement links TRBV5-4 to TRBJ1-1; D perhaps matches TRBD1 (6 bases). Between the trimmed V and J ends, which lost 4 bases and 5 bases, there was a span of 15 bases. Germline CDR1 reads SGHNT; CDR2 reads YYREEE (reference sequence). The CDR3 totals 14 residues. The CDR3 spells CASSLGGVETEAFF. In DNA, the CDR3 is TGTGCCAGCAGCCTCGGGGGCGTAGAGACTGAAGCTTTCTTT.

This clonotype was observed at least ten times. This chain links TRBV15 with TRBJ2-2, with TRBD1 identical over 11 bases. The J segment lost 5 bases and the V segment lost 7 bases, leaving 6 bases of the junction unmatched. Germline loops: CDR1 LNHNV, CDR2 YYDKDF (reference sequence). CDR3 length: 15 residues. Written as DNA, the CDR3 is TGTGCCACCAAGAGGGGACAGGGGGAGACCGGGGAGCTGTTTTTT. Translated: CATKRGQGETGELFF.

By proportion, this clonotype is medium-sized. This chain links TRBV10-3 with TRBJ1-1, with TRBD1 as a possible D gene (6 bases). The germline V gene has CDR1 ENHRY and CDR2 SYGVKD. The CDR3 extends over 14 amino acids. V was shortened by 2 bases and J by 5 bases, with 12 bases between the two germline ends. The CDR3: CAISEGGGGTEAFF. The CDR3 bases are TGTGCCATCAGTGAGGGGGGCGGGGGTACTGAAGCTTTCTTT.

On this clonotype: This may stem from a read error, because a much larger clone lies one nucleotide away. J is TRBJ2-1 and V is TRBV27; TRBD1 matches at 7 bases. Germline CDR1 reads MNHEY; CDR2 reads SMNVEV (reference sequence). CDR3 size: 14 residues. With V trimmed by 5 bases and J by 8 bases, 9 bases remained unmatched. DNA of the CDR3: TGTGCCAGCAGTGACGCCGCAGGGGGAGATGAGCAGTTCTTC. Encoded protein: CASSDAAGGDEQFF.

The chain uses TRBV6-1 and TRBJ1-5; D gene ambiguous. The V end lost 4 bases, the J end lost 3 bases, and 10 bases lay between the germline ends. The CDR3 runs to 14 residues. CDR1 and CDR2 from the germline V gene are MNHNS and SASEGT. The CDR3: CASSVSYINQPQHF. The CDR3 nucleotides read TGTGCCAGCAGTGTCAGTTATATCAATCAGCCCCAGCATTTT.

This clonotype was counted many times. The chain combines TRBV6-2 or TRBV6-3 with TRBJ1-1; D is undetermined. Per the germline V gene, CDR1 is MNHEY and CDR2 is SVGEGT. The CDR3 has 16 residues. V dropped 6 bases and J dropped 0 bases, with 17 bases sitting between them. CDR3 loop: CASRPNFGVMNTEAFF. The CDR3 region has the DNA TGTGCCAGCAGACCAAACTTTGGGGTGATGAACACTGAAGCTTTCTTT.

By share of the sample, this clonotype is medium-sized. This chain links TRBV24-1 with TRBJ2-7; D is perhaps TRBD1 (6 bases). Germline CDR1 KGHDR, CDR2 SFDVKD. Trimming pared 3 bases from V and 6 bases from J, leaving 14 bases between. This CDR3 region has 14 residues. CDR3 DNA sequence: TGTGCCACCAGTGATCCTCTCACAGGGCGCGAGCAGTACTTC. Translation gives CATSDPLTGREQYF.

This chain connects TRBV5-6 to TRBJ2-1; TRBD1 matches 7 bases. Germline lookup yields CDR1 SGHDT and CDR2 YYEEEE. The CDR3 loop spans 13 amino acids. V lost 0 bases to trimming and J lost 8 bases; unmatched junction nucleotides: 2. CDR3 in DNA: TGTGCCAGCAGCTTGGGACAGGGTGATGAGCAGTTCTTC. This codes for CASSLGQGDEQFF.

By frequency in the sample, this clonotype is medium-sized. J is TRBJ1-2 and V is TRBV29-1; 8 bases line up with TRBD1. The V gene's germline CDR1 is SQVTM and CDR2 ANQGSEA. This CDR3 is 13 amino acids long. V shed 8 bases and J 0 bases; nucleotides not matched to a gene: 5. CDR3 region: CSTRDRTNYGYTF. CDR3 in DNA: TGCAGCACGAGGGACAGGACTAACTATGGCTACACCTTC.

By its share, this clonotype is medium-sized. As DNA, the CDR3 is TGTGCCAGCAGCAAGACAGGGGGCAGTCAGCCCCAGCATTTT. Translating gives CASSKTGGSQPQHF. This chain joins TRBV6-6 and TRBJ1-5; TRBD1 aligns across 10 bases. The J segment lost 6 bases and the V segment lost 6 bases, leaving 5 bases of the junction unmatched. CDR3 length: 14 residues. Germline V gives CDR1 MNHNY, CDR2 SVGAGI (reference sequence).

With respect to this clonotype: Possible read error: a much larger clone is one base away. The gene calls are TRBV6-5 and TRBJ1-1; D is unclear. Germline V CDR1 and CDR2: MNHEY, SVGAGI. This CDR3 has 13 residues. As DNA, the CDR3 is TGTGTCAGCGGGCCTTTAACAAACACTGAAGCTTTCTTT. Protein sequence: CVSGPLTNTEAFF.

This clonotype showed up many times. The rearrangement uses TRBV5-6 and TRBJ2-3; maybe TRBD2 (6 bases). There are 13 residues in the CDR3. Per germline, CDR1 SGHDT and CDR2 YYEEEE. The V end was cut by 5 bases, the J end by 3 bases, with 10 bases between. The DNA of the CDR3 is TGTGCCAGCAGGCGGGCGGGGACAGATACGCAGTATTTT. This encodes CASRRAGTDTQYF.

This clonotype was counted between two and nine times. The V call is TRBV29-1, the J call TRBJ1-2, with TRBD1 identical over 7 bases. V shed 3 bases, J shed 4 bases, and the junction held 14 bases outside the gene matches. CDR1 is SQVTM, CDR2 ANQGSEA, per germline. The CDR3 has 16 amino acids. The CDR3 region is CSVDSLRDSNSYGYTF. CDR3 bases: TGCAGCGTTGATTCCCTCCGGGACAGTAACAGCTATGGCTACACCTTC. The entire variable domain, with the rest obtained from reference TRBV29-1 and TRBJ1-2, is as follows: SAVISQKPSRDICQRGTSLTIQCQVDSQVTMMFWYRQQPGQSLTLIATANQGSEATYESGFVIDKFPISRPNLTFSTLTVSNMSPEDSSIYLCSVDSLRDSNSYGYTFGSGTRLTVV.

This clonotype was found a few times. CDR3 residues: CASSQRQPQHF. CDR3 sequence (DNA): TGTGCCAGCAGCCAACGGCAGCCCCAGCATTTT. The chain employs TRBV28 and TRBJ1-5; unclear D gene. CDR3 length equals 11 residues. V lost 6 bases, J lost 7 bases, and 7 bases lay in between. The germline V gene encodes CDR1 MDHEN and CDR2 SYDVKM.

The CDR3: CASSGWDSYTEAFF. In DNA form, the CDR3 reads TGTGCCAGCAGTGGCTGGGACAGCTACACTGAAGCTTTCTTT. V usage is TRBV6-6 and J usage is TRBJ1-1; 7 nucleotides agree with TRBD1. The CDR3 sequence is 14 residues long. The J segment lost 3 bases and the V segment lost 5 bases, leaving 6 bases of the junction unmatched. Germline CDR1 and CDR2: MNHNY and SVGAGI (reference sequence).

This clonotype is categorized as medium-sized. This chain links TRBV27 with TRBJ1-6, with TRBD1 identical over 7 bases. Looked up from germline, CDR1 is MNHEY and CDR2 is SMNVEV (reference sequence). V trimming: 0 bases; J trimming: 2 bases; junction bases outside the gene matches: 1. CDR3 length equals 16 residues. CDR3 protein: CASSLSQGAYNSPLHF. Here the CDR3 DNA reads TGTGCCAGCAGTTTATCTCAGGGGGCCTATAATTCACCCCTCCACTTT.

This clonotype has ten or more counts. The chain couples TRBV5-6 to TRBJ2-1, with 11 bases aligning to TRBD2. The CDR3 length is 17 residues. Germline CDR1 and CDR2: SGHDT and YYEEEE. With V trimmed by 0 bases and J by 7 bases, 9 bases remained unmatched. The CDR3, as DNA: TGTGCCAGCAGCTTGGAATTAGCGGGGGGGCCTGAGAATGAGCAGTTCTTC. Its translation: CASSLELAGGPENEQFF.

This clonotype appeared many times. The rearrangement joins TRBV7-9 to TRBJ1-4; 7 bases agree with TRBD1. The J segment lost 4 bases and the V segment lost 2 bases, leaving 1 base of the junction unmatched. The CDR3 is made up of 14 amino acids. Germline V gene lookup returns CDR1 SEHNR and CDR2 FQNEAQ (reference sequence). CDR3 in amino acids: CASSLRDSNEKLFF. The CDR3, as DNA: TGTGCCAGCAGCTTACGGGACAGTAATGAAAAACTGTTTTTT.